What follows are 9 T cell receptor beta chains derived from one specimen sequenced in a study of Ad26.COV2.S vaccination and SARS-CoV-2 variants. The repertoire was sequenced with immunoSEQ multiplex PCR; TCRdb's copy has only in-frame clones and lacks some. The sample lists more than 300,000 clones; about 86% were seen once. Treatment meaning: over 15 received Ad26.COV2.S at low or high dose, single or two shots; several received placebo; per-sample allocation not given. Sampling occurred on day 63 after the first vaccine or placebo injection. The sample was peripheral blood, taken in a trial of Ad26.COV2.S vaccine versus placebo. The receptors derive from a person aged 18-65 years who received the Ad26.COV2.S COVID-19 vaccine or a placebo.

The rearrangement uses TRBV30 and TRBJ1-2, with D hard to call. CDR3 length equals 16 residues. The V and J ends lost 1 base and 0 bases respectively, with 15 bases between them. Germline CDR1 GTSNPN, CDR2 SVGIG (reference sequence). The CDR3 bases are TGTGCCTGGAGTGGTCCAAATGTGATTCCTAACTATGGCTACACCTTC. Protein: CAWSGPNVIPNYGYTF.

The CDR3 DNA is TGTGCCAGCATTGATCGACTCAGGATCCCCCATGAGCAGTTCTTC. Translated, it gives CASIDRLRIPHEQFF. The chain employs TRBV27 and TRBJ2-1, with D uncertain. The ends were cut back, 7 bases at V and 8 bases at J, with 21 bases in the middle. The CDR3 consists of 15 residues. The germline CDR1 and CDR2 sequences are MNHEY and SMNVEV (reference sequence).

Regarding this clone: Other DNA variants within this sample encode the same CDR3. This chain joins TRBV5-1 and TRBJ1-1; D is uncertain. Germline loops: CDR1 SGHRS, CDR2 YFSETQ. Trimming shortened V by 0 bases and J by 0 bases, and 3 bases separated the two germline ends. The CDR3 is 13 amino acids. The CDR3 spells CASSLEVNTEAFF. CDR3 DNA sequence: TGCGCCAGCAGCTTGGAAGTGAACACTGAAGCTTTCTTT.

CDR3 nucleotide sequence: TGTGCCAGCACCCCCGGCGGGGGGCACACTGAAGCTTTCTTT. This codes for CASTPGGGHTEAFF. The V gene is TRBV9, the J gene TRBJ1-1, with D tentatively TRBD1 (6 bases). V was cut by 6 bases and J by 3 bases, with 15 bases left in between. Per germline, CDR1 SGDLS and CDR2 YYNGEE. There are 14 residues in the CDR3.

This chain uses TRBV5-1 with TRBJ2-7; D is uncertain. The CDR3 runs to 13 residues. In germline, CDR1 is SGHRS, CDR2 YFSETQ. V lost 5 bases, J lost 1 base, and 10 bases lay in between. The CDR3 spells CASSSDGSYEQYF. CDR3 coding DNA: TGCGCCAGCAGTTCGGACGGATCCTACGAGCAGTACTTC.

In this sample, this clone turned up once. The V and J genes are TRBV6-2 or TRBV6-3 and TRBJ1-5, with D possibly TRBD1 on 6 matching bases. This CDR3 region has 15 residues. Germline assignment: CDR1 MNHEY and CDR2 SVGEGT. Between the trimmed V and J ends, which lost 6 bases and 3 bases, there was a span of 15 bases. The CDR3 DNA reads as TGTGCCAGCAGCCCAACAGGGCGACTCAATCAGCCCCAGCATTTT. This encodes CASSPTGRLNQPQHF.

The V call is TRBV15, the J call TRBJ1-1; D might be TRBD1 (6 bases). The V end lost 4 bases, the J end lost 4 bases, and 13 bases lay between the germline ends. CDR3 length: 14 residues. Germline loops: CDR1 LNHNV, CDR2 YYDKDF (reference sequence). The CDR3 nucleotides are TGTGCCACCAGCAAACAACAGGGATTCACTGAAGCTTTCTTT. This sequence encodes CATSKQQGFTEAFF.

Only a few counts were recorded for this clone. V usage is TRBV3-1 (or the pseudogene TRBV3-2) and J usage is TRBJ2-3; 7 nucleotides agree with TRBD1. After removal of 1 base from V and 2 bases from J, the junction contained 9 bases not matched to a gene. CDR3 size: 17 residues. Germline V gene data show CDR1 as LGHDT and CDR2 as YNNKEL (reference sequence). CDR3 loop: CASSQGWGTALTDTQYF. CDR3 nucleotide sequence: TGTGCCAGCAGCCAAGGATGGGGGACAGCACTCACAGATACGCAGTATTTT.

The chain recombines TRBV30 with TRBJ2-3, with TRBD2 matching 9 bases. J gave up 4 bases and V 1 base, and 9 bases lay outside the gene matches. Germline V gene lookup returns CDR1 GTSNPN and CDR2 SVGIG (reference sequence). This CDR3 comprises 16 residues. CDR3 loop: CAWSGLASGAADTQYF. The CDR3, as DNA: TGTGCCTGGAGTGGCTTGGCTAGCGGGGCCGCAGATACGCAGTATTTT.